This entry describes one T cell receptor beta chain. Antigen unknown. This record belongs to a study of T cell clones after liver transplantation. Study information: Tolerant meant at least one year fully off immunosuppression without liver enzymes above twice normal.

The study, taken as a whole, reports: A larger donor-reactive than third-party decline suggested partial antigen-specific deletion. The donor-reactive repertoire was only partly measurable in a couple of subjects, lacking donor cells.

V dropped 10 bases and J dropped 2 bases, with 22 bases sitting between them. Germline assignment: CDR1 KGHSH and CDR2 LQKENI. The CDR3 is 16 residues long. The repertoire was sequenced with immunoSEQ multiplex PCR; TCRdb's copy has only in-frame clones and lacks some. This table holds approximately 100,000 clones, about 86% found once. The specimen comprised CD4+ T cells from blood, sampled approximately 43 months after liver transplant. This chain links TRBV18 with TRBJ2-3, with D possibly matching TRBD2 (8 bases). The sequence was obtained from a human patient who received a liver transplant. Some of the T cells might come from the graft donor. Here the CDR3 DNA reads TGTGCCACAAAGGACAGGCGGGGGGCCCTCACAGATACGCAGTATTTT. It yields the protein CATKDRRGALTDTQYF.